The 30 T cell receptor beta chains listed next were all sequenced from one sample in a study of regulatory T cells in long-lasting Graves disease. iRepertoire HTBI primers and Arm-PCR of CDR3 regions built TCR beta libraries. TCRdb independently ran MiXCR on the multiplex PCR reads; one entry per CDR3 protein. The sample includes about 450,000 distinct CDR3 sequences, about 14% seen only once; the top ten take 17%. The time point was: newly diagnosed GD, antithyroid drugs for less than 3 months. Making the TCR library involved RNA that had been extracted from PBMCs. Separately, the same data were catalogued under a study of T cells in Graves' hyperthyroidism and ophthalmopathy.

The sample in question was peripheral blood mononuclear cells (PBMCs), obtained at new diagnosis, from a patient treated with antithyroid drugs. These TCRs come from a woman aged 50 to 65 with Graves disease.

This clonotype has a count of ten or more. The rearrangement uses TRBV5-1 and TRBJ2-3, with 10 bases that match TRBD2. CDR1 is SGHRS, CDR2 YFSETQ, per germline. V was clipped by 1 base and J by 3 bases; unmatched bases: 11. The length of the CDR3 is 18 residues. CDR3 in DNA: TGCGCCAGCAGCTTGTTCTCTAGCGGGAGAACGGGAACAGATACGCAGTATTTT. This encodes CASSLFSSGRTGTDTQYF.

This clonotype has at least ten counts. The chain is built from TRBV30 and TRBJ2-1; 9 bases match TRBD2. With V trimmed by 1 base and J by 4 bases, 5 bases remained unmatched. The CDR3 is made up of 15 amino acids. The germline V gene encodes CDR1 GTSNPN and CDR2 SVGIG (reference sequence). CDR3: CAWSDSGSHYNEQFF. The CDR3, as DNA: TGTGCCTGGAGTGATAGCGGGAGCCATTACAATGAGCAGTTCTTC.

CDR3 region: CASSLLRHRGRYF. In DNA form, the CDR3 reads TGTGCCAGCAGTTTACTACGCCACAGGGGGCGGTACTTC. This sequence joins TRBV28 and TRBJ2-5; the match to TRBD1 covers 9 bases. V lost 2 bases and J lost 13; bases outside the gene matches: 8. Germline lookup yields CDR1 MDHEN and CDR2 SYDVKM. This CDR3 comprises 13 residues.

The gene calls are TRBV19 and TRBJ2-1; 7 bases match TRBD2. The CDR3 is 16 amino acids. With V trimmed by 7 bases and J by 4 bases, 13 bases remained unmatched. CDR1 is LNHDA, CDR2 SQIVND, per germline (reference sequence). The CDR3 region has the DNA TGTGCCAGTACGGGCACAGCTAGCGGAGAATACAATGAGCAGTTCTTC. Translating it yields CASTGTASGEYNEQFF.

In this sample, this clonotype turned up a few times. The genes are TRBV6-2 or TRBV6-3 and TRBJ1-2; 7 nucleotides match TRBD1. V lost 6 bases and J lost 7; bases outside the gene matches: 8. The CDR3 extends over 13 amino acids. Germline assignment: CDR1 MNHEY and CDR2 SVGEGT. CDR3 sequence: CASRRQGGGGYTF. The CDR3 DNA reads as TGTGCCAGCAGGCGACAGGGTGGTGGTGGCTACACCTTC.

For this clonotype: A single base separates this from a much larger clone, so it may be a read error. The CDR3 does not end in the conserved phenylalanine or tryptophan, so this is likely a read error. The gene calls are TRBV27 and TRBJ2-1; 8 bases match TRBD2. The germline CDR1 and CDR2 sequences are MNHEY and SMNVEV (reference sequence). The J segment lost 9 bases and the V segment lost 3 bases, leaving 10 bases of the junction unmatched. This CDR3 is 15 amino acids long. Here the CDR3 DNA reads TGTGCCAGCAGTTTGGGGACTAGGACTTGGGGTGAGCAGTTCCTC. Translating it yields CASSLGTRTWGEQFL.

The V gene is TRBV10-1, the J gene TRBJ2-7, with D tentatively TRBD2 (6 bases). The germline CDR1 and CDR2 sequences are WNHNN and SYGVQD (reference sequence). This CDR3 is built from 14 residues. The V and J ends lost 5 bases and 2 bases respectively, with 13 bases between them. This CDR3 reads CASSWGVETYEQYF. DNA of the CDR3: TGCGCCAGCAGTTGGGGGGTGGAGACCTACGAGCAGTACTTC.

In DNA, the CDR3 is TGTGCCAGCAGCGAGGCAGTGGGAGCGGGAGATACGCAGTATTTT. It is translated as CASSEAVGAGDTQYF. The rearrangement links TRBV5-5 to TRBJ2-3; possibly TRBD2 for D (6 bases). Germline CDR1 reads SGHKS; CDR2 reads YYEKEE (reference sequence). V dropped 4 bases and J dropped 5 bases, with 17 bases sitting between them. This CDR3 has 15 residues.

Many counts were recorded for this clonotype. V usage is TRBV9 and J usage is TRBJ2-7; 11 bases agree with TRBD2. Trimming cost V 3 bases and J 2 bases; bases outside gene matches: 10. Germline CDR1 is SGDLS and CDR2 is YYNGEE. CDR3 length: 17 residues. The CDR3 reads CASSAGTSGNTTYEQYF. CDR3 nucleotide sequence: TGTGCCAGCAGCGCAGGGACTAGCGGCAACACCACCTACGAGCAGTACTTC.

The chain uses TRBV27 and TRBJ1-1; 7 nucleotides line up with TRBD1. CDR3 length: 15 amino acids. With V trimmed by 5 bases and J by 2 bases, 8 bases remained unmatched. CDR1 is MNHEY and CDR2 is SMNVEV in the germline V gene (reference sequence). The CDR3 coding sequence is TGTGCCAGCAGTGAGCCCGGGACAGACAACACTGAAGCTTTCTTT. Protein product: CASSEPGTDNTEAFF.

The chain combines TRBV20-1 with TRBJ2-5, with D uncertain. The CDR3 sequence is 14 residues long. The V and J ends lost 5 bases and 0 bases respectively, with 13 bases between them. Germline values: CDR1 DFQATT, CDR2 SNEGSKA (reference sequence). The CDR3 DNA reads TGCAGTGCTTATACCGCGAAGTACCAAGAGACCCAGTACTTC. Translated: CSAYTAKYQETQYF.

This clonotype was counted ten times or more. This sequence joins TRBV10-3 and TRBJ1-1, with 7 bases lining up with TRBD1. The CDR3 length is 15 residues. Trimming took 8 bases from V and 6 from J; bases not matched to a gene: 15. Per germline, CDR1 ENHRY and CDR2 SYGVKD. The CDR3 is CAIQRSGGEFSEAFF. The CDR3 DNA reads as TGTGCCATCCAAAGGTCAGGGGGAGAATTCTCTGAAGCTTTCTTT.

This clonotype came up many times. The chain couples TRBV5-1 to TRBJ1-1, with TRBD1 as a possible D gene (6 bases). This CDR3 contains 16 residues. Germline V CDR1 and CDR2: SGHRS, YFSETQ. V lost 0 bases, J lost 1 base, and 13 bases lay in between. The CDR3 DNA follows: TGCGCCAGCAGCTTGGCAGACCGGGGGGCGAACACTGAAGCTTTCTTT. Amino acids: CASSLADRGANTEAFF. The whole variable domain, remainder taken from reference TRBV5-1 and TRBJ1-1, is KAGVTQTPRYLIKTRGQQVTLSCSPISGHRSVSWYQQTPGQGLQFLFEYFSETQRNKGNFPGRFSGRQFSNSRSEMNVSTLELGDSALYLCASSLADRGANTEAFFGQGTRLTVV.

For this clonotype: This clone may be a read error of a much larger clone one base away. The V gene is TRBV5-1, the J gene TRBJ2-1; 10 bases align to TRBD1. Losses at the gene ends were 1 base for V and 10 bases for J; bases not matched to a gene: 8. CDR3 size: 15 residues. Germline-derived CDR1 and CDR2 are SGHRS and YFSETQ. The CDR3 nucleotides are TGCGCCAGCAGCTTGCTCGGACAGGGGGTGGACGAGCAGTTCTTC. Its translation is CASSLLGQGVDEQFF.

V and J are TRBV10-3 and TRBJ2-2, with 8 nucleotides matching TRBD1. The V gene end was trimmed by 6 bases and the J gene end by 6 bases; junction bases not matched to a gene: 9. Germline CDR1 ENHRY, CDR2 SYGVKD. The CDR3 spans 15 residues. The CDR3, as DNA: TGTGCCATCAGGAATGGACAGGGTAGCCCCGGGGAGCTGTTTTTT. This gives the protein CAIRNGQGSPGELFF.

CDR3 DNA: TGTGCCAGTAGTATCAGGGGATACACTGAAGCTTTCTTT. Its translation is CASSIRGYTEAFF. The V gene is TRBV19, the J gene TRBJ1-1; possible D gene TRBD1, 6 bases. The V gene lost 3 bases and the J gene lost 3 bases, with 8 bases spanning the gap. Per germline, CDR1 LNHDA and CDR2 SQIVND (reference sequence). This CDR3 is built from 13 residues.

This clonotype showed up many times. The rearrangement uses TRBV11-2 and TRBJ1-1, with D possibly TRBD1 on 6 matching bases. The V gene's germline CDR1 is SGHAT and CDR2 FQNNGV. Between the trimmed V and J ends, which lost 4 bases and 6 bases, there was a span of 21 bases. The CDR3 contains 16 residues. The CDR3 nucleotides read TGTGCCAGCAGCTCCATAAATGGGCCTACAGGGCCTGAAGCTTTCTTT. This encodes CASSSINGPTGPEAFF.

In this sample, this clonotype turned up many times. The chain links TRBV19 to TRBJ2-2, with a tentative D call TRBD2 (6 bases). The CDR3 is made up of 15 amino acids. V was shortened by 6 bases and J by 4 bases, with 15 bases between the two germline ends. Germline values: CDR1 LNHDA, CDR2 SQIVND (reference sequence). The DNA for the CDR3 is TGTGCCAGTAGATGGAGGGCCGAGGGCACCGGGGAGCTGTTTTTT. It yields the protein CASRWRAEGTGELFF. The full variable domain, with the rest looked up from reference TRBV19 and TRBJ2-2, is DGGITQSPKYLFRKEGQNVTLSCEQNLNHDAMYWYRQDPGQGLRLIYYSQIVNDFQKGDIAEGYSVSREKKESFPLTVTSAQKNPTAFYLCASRWRAEGTGELFFGEGSRLTVL.

This chain links TRBV5-4 with TRBJ2-3, with 7 bases lining up with TRBD2. The CDR3 is made up of 17 amino acids. With V trimmed by 0 bases and J by 2 bases, 9 bases remained unmatched. From germline, CDR1 is SGHNT and CDR2 YYREEE (reference sequence). The CDR3: CASSLGPPAGVTDTQYF. The DNA for the CDR3 is TGTGCCAGCAGCTTGGGCCCCCCGGCGGGAGTCACAGATACGCAGTATTTT.

This clonotype occurred many times. The chain uses TRBV28 and TRBJ2-7; a weak D match, TRBD1 (7 bases). CDR1 is MDHEN, CDR2 SYDVKM, per germline. The V end was cut by 1 base, the J end by 3 bases, with 16 bases between. This CDR3 comprises 16 residues. CDR3 amino acids: CASSLYRGTALYEQYF. In DNA, the CDR3 is TGTGCCAGCAGTTTATATCGCGGGACAGCGCTCTACGAGCAGTACTTC.

This clonotype was counted at least ten times. The chain joins TRBV6-2 or TRBV6-3 to TRBJ2-1; 7 nucleotides line up with TRBD2. This CDR3 is 16 amino acids long. Germline V gives CDR1 MNHEY, CDR2 SVGEGT. Trimming at V came to 5 bases and at J to 3 bases, leaving 10 bases not matched to a gene. CDR3 sequence reads: CASSRHREGNYNEQFF. CDR3 coding DNA: TGTGCCAGCAGTCGCCATAGGGAGGGAAACTACAATGAGCAGTTCTTC.

The CDR3 here is CASSQGREGPLTDTQYF. CDR3 DNA sequence: TGTGCCAGCAGCCAAGGGCGGGAGGGCCCGTTGACAGATACGCAGTATTTT. J is TRBJ2-3 and V is TRBV3-1, with 9 bases fitting TRBD2. The CDR3 is made up of 17 amino acids. V shed 1 base, J shed 3 bases, and the junction held 8 bases outside the gene matches. Germline CDR1 reads LGHDT; CDR2 reads YNNKEL (reference sequence).

This clonotype was detected many times. V and J are TRBV13 and TRBJ1-2; D call uncertain. This CDR3 has 14 residues. V was shortened by 5 bases and J by 6 bases, with 16 bases between the two germline ends. From germline, CDR1 is PRHDT and CDR2 FYEKMQ (reference sequence). CDR3 sequence reads: CASSQEDRRHGYTF. The CDR3 nucleotides read TGTGCCAGCAGCCAAGAAGACCGACGGCATGGCTACACCTTC.

This clonotype was picked up a small number of times. The rearrangement uses TRBV5-6 and TRBJ2-3; D is possibly TRBD2 (5 bases). Germline V gene sequence: CDR1 SGHDT, CDR2 YYEEEE. There are 14 residues in the CDR3. The ends were cut back, 0 bases at V and 3 bases at J, with 8 bases in the middle. CDR3 bases: TGTGCCAGCAGCTTGGGGCGGGCGACAGATACGCAGTATTTT. Translating gives CASSLGRATDTQYF.

This clonotype occurred many times. The chain combines TRBV28 with TRBJ1-1; TRBD1 might be the D (5 bases). The CDR3 spans 12 residues. CDR1 MDHEN and CDR2 SYDVKM come from the germline V gene. Trimming left V 3 bases short and J 10 bases short, with 12 bases between. CDR3 protein: CASSFIGTGAFF. CDR3 nucleotides: TGTGCCAGCAGTTTCATCGGGACCGGAGCTTTCTTT.

This clonotype was seen many times. The rearrangement uses TRBV7-2 and TRBJ2-3; tentatively, D is TRBD1 (6 bases). The V and J ends lost 5 bases and 1 base respectively, with 13 bases between them. Per germline, CDR1 SGHTA and CDR2 FQGNSA. CDR3 length: 15 residues. The CDR3 region is CASSPGPGGTDTQYF. The CDR3 region has the DNA TGTGCCAGCAGCCCCGGGCCAGGGGGCACAGATACGCAGTATTTT.

This clonotype was picked up many times. The gene calls are TRBV27 and TRBJ2-7; D is perhaps TRBD1 or TRBD2 (6 bases each). CDR1 and CDR2 from the germline V gene are MNHEY and SMNVEV (reference sequence). The CDR3 is made up of 16 amino acids. V was pared by 2 bases and J by 0 bases, with 14 bases between. DNA of the CDR3: TGTGCCAGCAGTTTACGGCAGGGGAGGAGCTCCTACGAGCAGTACTTC. Protein product: CASSLRQGRSSYEQYF.

This clonotype has just a few counts. This chain links TRBV5-5 with TRBJ2-1; the match to TRBD2 covers 9 bases. The trim removed 4 bases at V and 2 bases at J, leaving 7 bases unmatched. This CDR3 comprises 16 residues. CDR1 is SGHKS and CDR2 is YYEKEE in the germline V gene (reference sequence). CDR3 loop: CASSPQAGGAYNEQFF. CDR3 nucleotides: TGTGCCAGCAGCCCGCAAGCGGGAGGTGCCTACAATGAGCAGTTCTTC.

The table lists this clonotype with many counts. The V gene is TRBV10-3, the J gene TRBJ2-1, with a tentative D call TRBD2 (5 bases). The CDR3 has 13 residues. V was cut by 2 bases and J by 5 bases, with 7 bases left in between. The V gene's germline CDR1 is ENHRY and CDR2 SYGVKD. Written as DNA, the CDR3 is TGTGCCATCAGTGAGGGGGAGAACAATGAGCAGTTCTTC. Translating gives CAISEGENNEQFF.

The CDR3 nucleotides read TGTGCCAGCAGTTTATCCCCAGGGAAGTCGGGCAATCAGCCCCAGCATTTT. It encodes CASSLSPGKSGNQPQHF. The chain combines TRBV28 with TRBJ1-5; D is perhaps TRBD1 (5 bases). The CDR3 is made up of 17 amino acids. The V end lost 1 base, the J end lost 2 bases, and 15 bases lay between the germline ends. CDR1 is MDHEN and CDR2 is SYDVKM in the germline V gene.